The 17 T cell receptor beta chains listed next were all sequenced from one sample in a study of CD8+ T cells in alopecia areata. cDNA prepared by RNA extraction and subsequent reverse transcription served as the template for sequencing. The method was immunoSEQ multiplex PCR; TCRdb's version includes in-frame clones alone and lacks a portion of them. The sample has about 120,000 clones; 53% are singletons. Noted treatment: oral pan-JAK inhibitor, 5-10 mg twice daily. The sequences come from CD4+ T cells sorted from blood, collected at week 4, from a patient treated with tofacitinib. The receptors originated from a human donor with alopecia areata.

The V call is TRBV30, the J call TRBJ1-1; 9 bases map to TRBD1. The germline CDR1 and CDR2 sequences are GTSNPN and SVGIG (reference sequence). The CDR3 extends over 14 amino acids. Losses at the gene ends were 4 bases for V and 0 bases for J; bases not matched to a gene: 3. Here the CDR3 DNA reads TGTGCCTGGAAGGGGGACAGGGTGAACACTGAAGCTTTCTTT. Protein: CAWKGDRVNTEAFF.

The J gene is TRBJ1-1, the V gene TRBV5-1; 7 nucleotides line up with TRBD1. This CDR3 comprises 13 residues. J gave up 5 bases and V 7 bases, and 8 bases lay outside the gene matches. Per germline, CDR1 SGHRS and CDR2 YFSETQ. CDR3: CASRRQGDTEAFF. In DNA, the CDR3 is TGCGCCAGCCGACGACAGGGCGATACTGAAGCTTTCTTT.

This clone was observed a few times. The chain recombines TRBV29-1 with TRBJ2-3, with D maybe TRBD1 (6 bases). Germline CDR1 and CDR2: SQVTM and ANQGSEA. CDR3 length: 14 amino acids. Trimming removed 0 bases from V and 1 base from J, with 8 bases in between. CDR3 sequence (DNA): TGCAGCGTTGAAGAAGCAGGGGGCACAGATACGCAGTATTTT. Its translation: CSVEEAGGTDTQYF.

The chain has TRBV29-1 and TRBJ2-5; weak D call: TRBD2 (6 bases). From germline, CDR1 is SQVTM and CDR2 ANQGSEA. The germline V and J ends were trimmed by 3 bases and 4 bases, with 15 bases remaining between them. CDR3 length: 14 amino acids. The CDR3 spells CSVDVGRSGETQYF. In nucleotides, the CDR3 is TGCAGCGTTGATGTAGGGAGGAGTGGAGAGACCCAGTACTTC.

In this sample, this clone turned up a few times. Compared with germline, one end of the junction differs, possibly owing to a read error. The chain uses TRBV6-5 and TRBJ2-7, with no clear D. The germline CDR1 and CDR2 sequences are MNHEY and SVGAGI. This CDR3 spans 10 amino acids. Here the CDR3 DNA reads TGTGCCAGCAGGAACACCGTTCTACACTTC. Translation gives CASRNTVLHF.

This chain connects TRBV29-1 to TRBJ1-2, with D hard to call. This CDR3 is built from 12 residues. Looked up from germline, CDR1 is SQVTM and CDR2 is ANQGSEA. Trimming cost V 6 bases and J 4 bases, with 12 bases left between them. The CDR3 DNA reads as TGCAGCGTCGGCCCCGCTATCTATGGCTACACCTTC. Encoded protein: CSVGPAIYGYTF.

The rearrangement links TRBV14 to TRBJ2-1; 8 nucleotides match TRBD2. CDR3 length: 16 amino acids. CDR1 and CDR2 (germline): SGHDN, FVKESK. Trimming removed 6 bases from V and 3 bases from J; junction bases left unmatched: 10. The CDR3 nucleotides read TGTGCCAGCAGTTTAATGGGGCGGGGGGACTACAATGAGCAGTTCTTC. Translating gives CASSLMGRGDYNEQFF.

Concerning this clone itself: This sample includes further DNA sequences coding for the same CDR3. The rearrangement links TRBV29-1 to TRBJ1-1; D remains ambiguous. CDR3 length: 10 amino acids. Trimming removed 4 bases at V and 5 bases at J, with 5 bases between. Germline values: CDR1 SQVTM, CDR2 ANQGSEA. This CDR3 reads CSVVGTEAFF. In nucleotides, the CDR3 is TGCAGCGTTGTCGGGACTGAAGCTTTCTTT.

This clone was seen only a few times. V and J are TRBV30 and TRBJ2-4; D may be TRBD1 (6 bases). The CDR3 has 16 residues. CDR1 is GTSNPN, CDR2 SVGIG, per germline (reference sequence). The V gene lost 2 bases and the J gene lost 3 bases, with 17 bases spanning the gap. In nucleotides, the CDR3 is TGTGCCTGGAGTCCCTCGGGACAAGGGGGCAAAAACATTCAGTACTTC. Its translation is CAWSPSGQGGKNIQYF.

The sample holds a few counts of this clone. J is TRBJ2-1 and V is TRBV5-1; D call uncertain. In germline, CDR1 is SGHRS, CDR2 YFSETQ. Trimming pared 2 bases from V and 7 bases from J, leaving 7 bases between. This CDR3 region has 12 residues. Written as DNA, the CDR3 is TGCGCCAGCAGCTTAACAACAAATGAGCAGTTCTTC. Its translation is CASSLTTNEQFF.

This chain's CDR3 is CASSPRATGELFF. The CDR3 DNA reads as TGTGCCAGCAGCCCTCGCGCCACCGGGGAGCTGTTTTTT. The rearrangement uses TRBV11-3 and TRBJ2-2; D not resolved. V was shortened by 5 bases and J by 4 bases, with 8 bases between the two germline ends. The CDR3 sequence is 13 residues long. Germline CDR1 and CDR2: SGHNT and YENEEA.

The chain has TRBV6-1 and TRBJ2-5, with a tentative D call TRBD2 (5 bases). Germline V lookup: CDR1 MNHNS, CDR2 SASEGT. The CDR3 is 14 amino acids. Deletions cut 7 bases from V and 0 bases from J, with 12 bases between. The DNA of the CDR3 is TGTGCCAGCATCCAGAGGGCGTACCAAGAGACCCAGTACTTC. Translated, it gives CASIQRAYQETQYF.

This clone was recorded at least ten times. The chain joins TRBV7-2 to TRBJ2-7, with TRBD2 identical over 10 bases. The germline gives CDR1 SGHTA, CDR2 FQGNSA. Trimming removed 5 bases from V and 3 bases from J; junction bases left unmatched: 7. The length of the CDR3 is 15 residues. The CDR3 DNA reads as TGTGCCAGCAGCACTAGGACTAGCGGACTCTACGAGCAGTACTTC. It yields the protein CASSTRTSGLYEQYF.

This chain's CDR3 is CAWSRTGSGANVLTF. The CDR3 DNA reads TGTGCCTGGAGTCGTACAGGCTCCGGGGCCAACGTCCTGACTTTC. The chain carries TRBV30 and TRBJ2-6, with a possible D match to TRBD1 (5 bases). Germline assignment: CDR1 GTSNPN and CDR2 SVGIG (reference sequence). The CDR3 spans 15 residues. Trimming removed 2 bases at V and 4 bases at J, with 12 bases between. Filled out from reference TRBV30 and TRBJ2-6, the complete variable domain reads SQTIHQWPATLVQPVGSPLSLECTVEGTSNPNLYWYRQAAGRGLQLLFYSVGIGQISSEVPQNLSASRPQDRQFILSSKKLLLSDSGFYLCAWSRTGSGANVLTFGAGSRLTVL.

The V call is TRBV7-9, the J call TRBJ2-5, with 13 bases lining up with TRBD2. Germline loops: CDR1 SEHNR, CDR2 FQNEAQ (reference sequence). This CDR3 has 16 residues. After removal of 2 bases from V and 5 bases from J, the junction contained 5 bases not matched to a gene. The chain's CDR3 is CASSLRLAGGMETQYF. Written as DNA, the CDR3 is TGTGCCAGCAGCTTACGACTAGCGGGAGGTATGGAGACCCAGTACTTC.

The V and J genes are TRBV5-1 and TRBJ2-2; 7 bases match TRBD1. The CDR3 has 15 residues. In germline, CDR1 is SGHRS, CDR2 YFSETQ. Germline trimming cut 4 bases from V and 2 bases from J; bases unmatched to any gene: 5. CDR3 DNA sequence: TGCGCCAGCAGCGAACAGGGGATCAACACCGGGGAGCTGTTTTTT. Encoded protein: CASSEQGINTGELFF.

The chain uses TRBV6-6 and TRBJ1-5, with D possibly being TRBD1 (6 bases). Germline loops: CDR1 MNHNY, CDR2 SVGAGI (reference sequence). Trimming removed 2 bases from V and 3 bases from J, with 11 bases in between. The CDR3 is made up of 15 amino acids. CDR3 DNA: TGTGCCAGCAGTTACGCAGGGGACAACAATCAGCCCCAGCATTTT. As protein: CASSYAGDNNQPQHF.